The entry below gives a single TCR beta chain sequence along with its context. The target of this receptor is not known. It has no much larger one-base neighbor in the sample; base qualities were not kept. The TCR beta locus was amplified and sequenced using the immunoSEQ assay, from which bulk TCR Vbeta CDR3 data were obtained. Per the authors' processing: CDR3s were excluded if they were non-productive, were shorter than 7 amino acids, or did not start with C or end with F/W. Only specimens with at least 1000 reads were analysed, and clonotypes were defined at the amino acid level. To compute clonality, Pielou's evenness was subtracted from 1. To equalize library sizes, abundance-weighted random subsampling with replacement was performed and repeated 100 times so that 95% confidence intervals could be reported. Repertoire overlap was quantified with the Morisita overlap index, and the top 40 clones per specimen were checked for overlap with the irAE. TCRdb retrieved this table from immuneACCESS and kept in-frame rearrangements only. Not all clones are present; in checked studies, unresolved V genes account for under half, and no reason is known for the remainder. The V and J calls and the clone size are those of that table, but D and trimming were determined from the DNA. The sample records roughly 24,000 clones, 75% to 95% of which are singletons. The ten largest clones capture approximately 1.4% of the sample.

This sample is part of a study of T cells in tumors and immune-related adverse events (dated by TCRdb to 2020 to 2022). Explained via the paper, the treatment or condition label denotes: nivolumab (PD-1 blockade) given before sampling. The DNeasy Blood and Tissue Kit was used to extract DNA from formalin-fixed paraffin-embedded specimens. CDR1 MDHEN and CDR2 SYDVKM are derived from the germline V gene. V loses 6 bases, J loses 2 bases, and the germline ends lie 8 bases apart. The CDR3 runs 13 amino acids, cysteine and phenylalanine included. Of the read, only the CDR3 DNA is kept; its 39 bases are in frame from base 1.

The rearranged segments are TRBV28 and TRBJ1-3, with an unclear D gene assignment. Material: lymph node tissue, obtained from a patient treated with anti-PD-1 therapy. The TCR originated in a female donor with metastatic renal cell carcinoma. The CDR3: CASSPKPGNTIYF. DNA sequence: TGTGCCAGCAGCCCTAAGCCTGGAAACACCATATATTTT.